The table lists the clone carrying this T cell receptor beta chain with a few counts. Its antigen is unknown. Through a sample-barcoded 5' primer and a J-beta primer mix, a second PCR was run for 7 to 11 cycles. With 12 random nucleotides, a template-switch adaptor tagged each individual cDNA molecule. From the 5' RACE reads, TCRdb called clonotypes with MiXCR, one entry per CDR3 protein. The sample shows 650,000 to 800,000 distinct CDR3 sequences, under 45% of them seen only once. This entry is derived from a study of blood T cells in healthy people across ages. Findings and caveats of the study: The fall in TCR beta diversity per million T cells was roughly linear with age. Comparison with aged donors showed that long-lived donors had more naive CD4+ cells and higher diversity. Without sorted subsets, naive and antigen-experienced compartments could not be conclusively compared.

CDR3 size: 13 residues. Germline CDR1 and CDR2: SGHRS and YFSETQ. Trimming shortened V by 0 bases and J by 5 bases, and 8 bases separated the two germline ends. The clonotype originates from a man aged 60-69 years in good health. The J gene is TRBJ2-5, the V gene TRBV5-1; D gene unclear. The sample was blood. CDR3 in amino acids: CASSLDSGETQYF. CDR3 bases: TGCGCCAGCAGCTTGGACTCCGGGGAGACCCAGTACTTC.